This note documents a single TCR beta chain sequence. Its antigen is unknown. The data were obtained in a study of cytomegalovirus exposure and HLA in healthy donors. General observations from the study: Indistinguishable V segments such as TRBV6-2 and TRBV6-3 were excluded. When a later analysis was performed, an Asian-associated ancestry cluster reportedly had fewer N-insertions than the roughly 700-donor mean. In vitro testing confirmed a few CMV-associated chains as specific for CMV antigens.

Researchers ran the PCR with 60 Vbeta and 13 Jbeta primers. Original methodology: Some 80 million unique TCR beta chains, roughly 12 million shared, were counted in a later analysis. TCRdb's copy holds only in-frame clones and misses some; the assay was immunoSEQ multiplex PCR. That table furnishes V, J and clone size, whereas the DNA furnished D and trimming. Its table records about 210,000 clones. With 7 bases removed from V and 5 bases from J, the gap between germline ends came to 18 bases. Germline V gene lookup returns CDR1 SGHRS and CDR2 YFSETQ. This CDR3 has 14 residues. The rearrangement joins TRBV5-1 to TRBJ2-5; D is unclear. Sequenced: PBMCs. The TCR originated in a woman between 25 and 40 years old in good health and CMV-seropositive. The CDR3 DNA reads TGCGCCAGCTCCCCCGGTGTGGTCAGGGAGACCCAGTACTTC. Translation: CASSPGVVRETQYF.